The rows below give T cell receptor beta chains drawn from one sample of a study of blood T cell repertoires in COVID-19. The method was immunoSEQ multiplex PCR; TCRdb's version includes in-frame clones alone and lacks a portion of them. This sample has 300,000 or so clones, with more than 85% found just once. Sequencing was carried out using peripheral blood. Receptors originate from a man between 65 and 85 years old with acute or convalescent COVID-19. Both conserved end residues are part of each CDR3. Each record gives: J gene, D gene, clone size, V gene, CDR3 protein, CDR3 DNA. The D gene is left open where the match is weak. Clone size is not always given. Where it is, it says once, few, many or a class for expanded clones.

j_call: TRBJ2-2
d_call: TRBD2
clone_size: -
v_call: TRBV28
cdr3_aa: CASTLSGGAGTGELFF
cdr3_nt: TGTGCCAGCACCCTTAGCGGGGGGGCTGGCACCGGGGAGCTGTTTTTT

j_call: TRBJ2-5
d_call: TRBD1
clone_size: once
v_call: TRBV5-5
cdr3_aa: CASSLAQGAPETQYF
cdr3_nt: TGTGCCAGCAGCTTGGCACAGGGGGCTCCGGAGACCCAGTACTTC

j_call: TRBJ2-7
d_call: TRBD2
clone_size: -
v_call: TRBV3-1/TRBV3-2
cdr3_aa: CASSQEVPSGNYEQYF
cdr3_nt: TGTGCCAGCAGCCAAGAAGTTCCTAGCGGAAACTACGAGCAGTACTTC

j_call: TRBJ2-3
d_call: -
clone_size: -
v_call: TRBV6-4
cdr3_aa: CASSEKLASADTQYF
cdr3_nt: TGTGCCAGCAGCGAAAAACTAGCTAGCGCAGATACGCAGTATTTT

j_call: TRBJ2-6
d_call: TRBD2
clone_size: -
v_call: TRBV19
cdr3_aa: CASSSGGGSGANVLTF
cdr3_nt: TGTGCCAGTAGCTCCGGGGGGGGCTCTGGGGCCAACGTCCTGACTTTC

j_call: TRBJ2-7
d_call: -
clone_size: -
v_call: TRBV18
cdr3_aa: CASSPDRAGGIEQYF
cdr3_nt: TGTGCCAGCTCACCAGACAGGGCAGGGGGGATCGAGCAGTACTTC

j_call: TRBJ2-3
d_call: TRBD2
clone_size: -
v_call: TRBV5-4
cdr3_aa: CASSLPSGGARTDTQYF
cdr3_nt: TGTGCCAGCAGCTTGCCCAGCGGGGGGGCCAGGACAGATACGCAGTATTTT

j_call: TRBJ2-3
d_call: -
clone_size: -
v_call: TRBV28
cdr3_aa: CASSAPGSEGDTQYF
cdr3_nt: TGTGCCAGCAGCGCCCCGGGGTCGGAGGGAGATACGCAGTATTTT

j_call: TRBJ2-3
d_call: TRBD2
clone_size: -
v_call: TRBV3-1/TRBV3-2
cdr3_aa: CASTRGLAGDSDTQYF
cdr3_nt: TGTGCCAGCACCCGAGGACTAGCGGGAGATTCAGATACGCAGTATTTT

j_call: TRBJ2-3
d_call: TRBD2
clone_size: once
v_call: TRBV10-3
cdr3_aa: CAIASSGENKDTQYF
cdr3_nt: TGTGCCATCGCCTCTAGCGGGGAGAATAAAGATACGCAGTATTTT

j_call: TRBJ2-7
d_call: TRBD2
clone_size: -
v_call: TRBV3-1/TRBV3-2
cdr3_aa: CASSQAERGAEQYF
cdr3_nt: TGTGCCAGCAGCCAAGCAGAGCGGGGGGCCGAGCAGTACTTC

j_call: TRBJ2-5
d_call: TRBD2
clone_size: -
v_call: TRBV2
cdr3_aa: CASSRRAPLAGVETQYF
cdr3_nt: TGTGCCAGCAGCCGAAGGGCCCCACTAGCGGGGGTGGAGACCCAGTACTTC

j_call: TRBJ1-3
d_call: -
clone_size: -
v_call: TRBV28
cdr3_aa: CASSLAGRGRDTIYF
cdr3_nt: TGTGCCAGCAGTTTAGCCGGCAGGGGTAGAGACACCATATATTTT